The clone carrying this T cell receptor (beta chain) was observed at least ten times. Antigen unknown. V shed 4 bases, J shed 4 bases, and the junction held 6 bases outside the gene matches. The CDR3 runs to 14 residues. Germline CDR1 reads LGHDT; CDR2 reads YNNKEL (reference sequence). Each CDR3 protein is one row after TCRdb ran MiXCR on the 5' RACE reads. Altogether 120,000 or so distinct CDR3 sequences are present, about 5.9% being singletons, with the ten largest covering approximately 2.1%. The sample belongs to a study of T-cell memory formation after mild COVID-19. Study-level information: Largely donor-specific TCR clusters were found.

Overall study results and limits: Certain responding clones were present in pre-infection memory, suggesting participation of cross-reactive memory. Of the contracting clones, CD4+ ones lay mainly in CM and EM, and CD8+ ones in EMRA. Day 15 to 85 contractors were CD4/CD8 balanced; later expanders leaned CD4+.

What was sequenced was PBMCs or a T cell subset sorted from them (not recorded which). The receptor comes from an adult woman who had mild COVID-19 (a few samples of this study predate the infection). Cell type and time point are not known. The chain couples TRBV3-1 to TRBJ2-5, with TRBD2 matching over 7 bases. In DNA, the CDR3 is TGTGCCAGCAGCCTACGACTAGCTACAGAGACCCAGTACTTC. It is translated as CASSLRLATETQYF.